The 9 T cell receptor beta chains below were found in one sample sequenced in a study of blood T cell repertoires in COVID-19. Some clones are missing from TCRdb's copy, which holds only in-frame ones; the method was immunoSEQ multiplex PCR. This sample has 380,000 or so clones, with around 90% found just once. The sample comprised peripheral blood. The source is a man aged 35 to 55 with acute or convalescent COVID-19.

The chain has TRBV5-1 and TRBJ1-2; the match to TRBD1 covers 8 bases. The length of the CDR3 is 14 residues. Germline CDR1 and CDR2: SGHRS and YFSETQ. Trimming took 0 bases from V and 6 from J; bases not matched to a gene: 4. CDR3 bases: TGCGCCAGCAGCTTGGGACAGGGGTATGATGGCTACACCTTC. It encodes CASSLGQGYDGYTF.

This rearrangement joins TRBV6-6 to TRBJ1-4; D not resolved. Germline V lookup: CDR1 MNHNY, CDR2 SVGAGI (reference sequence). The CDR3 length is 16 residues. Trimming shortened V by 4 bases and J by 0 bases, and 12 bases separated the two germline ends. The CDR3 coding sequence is TGTGCCAGCAGTTTCTCTGGGAGATCAACTAATGAAAAACTGTTTTTT. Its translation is CASSFSGRSTNEKLFF.

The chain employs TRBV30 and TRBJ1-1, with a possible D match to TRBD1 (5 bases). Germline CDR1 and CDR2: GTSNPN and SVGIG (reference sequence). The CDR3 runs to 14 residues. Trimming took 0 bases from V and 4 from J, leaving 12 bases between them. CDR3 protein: CAWSVGVPGTEAFF. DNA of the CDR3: TGTGCCTGGAGTGTAGGGGTTCCGGGCACTGAAGCTTTCTTT.

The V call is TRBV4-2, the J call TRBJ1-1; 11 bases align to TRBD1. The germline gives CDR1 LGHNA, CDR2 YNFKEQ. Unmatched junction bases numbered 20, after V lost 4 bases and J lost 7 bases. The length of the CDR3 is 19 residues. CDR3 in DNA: TGTGCCAGCAGCCCCAGGACAGGGGGCGATTTAGCAGTTCAGGGTGAAGCTTTCTTT. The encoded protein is CASSPRTGGDLAVQGEAFF.

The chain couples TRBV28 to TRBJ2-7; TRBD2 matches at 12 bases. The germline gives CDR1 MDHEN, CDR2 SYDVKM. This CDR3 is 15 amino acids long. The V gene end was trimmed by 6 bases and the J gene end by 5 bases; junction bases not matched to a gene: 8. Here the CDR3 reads CASSQSSGGANEQYF. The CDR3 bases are TGTGCCAGCAGCCAATCTAGCGGGGGGGCCAACGAGCAGTACTTC. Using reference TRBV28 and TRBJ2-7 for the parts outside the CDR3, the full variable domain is DVKVTQSSRYLVKRTGEKVFLECVQDMDHENMFWYRQDPGLGLRLIYFSYDVKMKEKGDIPEGYSVSREKKERFSLILESASTNQTSMYLCASSQSSGGANEQYFGPGTRLTVT.

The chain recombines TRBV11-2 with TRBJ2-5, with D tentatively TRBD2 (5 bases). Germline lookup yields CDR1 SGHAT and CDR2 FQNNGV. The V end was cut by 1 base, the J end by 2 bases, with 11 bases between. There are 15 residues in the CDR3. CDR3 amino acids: CASSLGASGQETQYF. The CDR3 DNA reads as TGTGCCAGCAGCTTAGGAGCCTCGGGGCAAGAGACCCAGTACTTC.

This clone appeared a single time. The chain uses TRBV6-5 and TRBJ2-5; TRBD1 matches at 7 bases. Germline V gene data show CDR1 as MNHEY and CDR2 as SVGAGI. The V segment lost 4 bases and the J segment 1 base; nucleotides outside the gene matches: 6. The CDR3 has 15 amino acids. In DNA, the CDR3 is TGTGCCAGCAGTTCTTCTGGGACAGTCCAAGAGACCCAGTACTTC. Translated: CASSSSGTVQETQYF.

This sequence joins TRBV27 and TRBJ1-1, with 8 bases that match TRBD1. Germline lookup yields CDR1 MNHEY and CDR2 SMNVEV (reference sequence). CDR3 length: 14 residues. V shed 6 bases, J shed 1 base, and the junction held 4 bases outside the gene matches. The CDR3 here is CASSPGTGNTEAFF. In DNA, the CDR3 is TGTGCCAGCAGCCCCGGGACAGGGAACACTGAAGCTTTCTTT.

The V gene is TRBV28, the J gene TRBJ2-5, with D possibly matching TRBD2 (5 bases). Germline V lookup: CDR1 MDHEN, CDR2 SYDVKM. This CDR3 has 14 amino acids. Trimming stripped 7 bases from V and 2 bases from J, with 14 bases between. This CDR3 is CASKRFGEQETQYF. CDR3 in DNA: TGTGCCAGCAAAAGGTTCGGGGAACAAGAGACCCAGTACTTC.